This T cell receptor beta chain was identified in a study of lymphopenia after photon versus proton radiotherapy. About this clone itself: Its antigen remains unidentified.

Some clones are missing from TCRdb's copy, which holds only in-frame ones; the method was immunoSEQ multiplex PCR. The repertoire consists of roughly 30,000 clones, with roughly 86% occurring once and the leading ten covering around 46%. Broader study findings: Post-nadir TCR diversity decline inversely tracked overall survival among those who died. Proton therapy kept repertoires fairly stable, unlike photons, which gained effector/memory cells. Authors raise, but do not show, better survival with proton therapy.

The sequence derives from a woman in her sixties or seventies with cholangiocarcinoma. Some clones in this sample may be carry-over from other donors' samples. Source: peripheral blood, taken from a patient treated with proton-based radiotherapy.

For the CDR3, the DNA is TGTGCCAGCACCCCATCTGGAAACACCATATATTTT. Protein product: CASTPSGNTIYF. The V call is TRBV6-6, the J call TRBJ1-3; D not resolved. The CDR3 totals 12 residues. Germline V gene data show CDR1 as MNHNY and CDR2 as SVGAGI (reference sequence). The V gene lost 7 bases and the J gene lost 1 base, with 5 bases spanning the gap.